The 10 T cell receptor beta chains below were found in one sample sequenced in a study of blood T cell repertoires in COVID-19. Only in-frame clones appear in the TCRdb table, and some are missing; sequencing was by immunoSEQ multiplex PCR. Seen here are approximately 200,000 clones, 85% observed once, and the top ten hold roughly a sixth. The sequenced sample was PBMCs or T cells enriched from blood (not recorded which). These TCRs come from a man aged 35-49 years who had recovered from COVID-19.

The V gene is TRBV7-8, the J gene TRBJ1-5, with 9 positions matching TRBD1. The CDR3 has 16 residues. Germline CDR1 and CDR2: SGHVS and FQNEAQ. Trimming at V came to 5 bases and at J to 6 bases, leaving 11 bases not matched to a gene. CDR3 sequence reads: CASSEGQGRATQPQHF. The CDR3 DNA sequence: TGTGCCAGCAGCGAAGGACAGGGGCGGGCAACTCAGCCCCAGCATTTT.

V and J are TRBV29-1 and TRBJ2-6, with D unresolved. CDR3 length: 13 residues. The germline V and J ends were trimmed by 3 bases and 0 bases, with 3 bases remaining between them. Germline lookup yields CDR1 SQVTM and CDR2 ANQGSEA. The CDR3 reads CSVDISGANVLTF. Written as DNA, the CDR3 is TGCAGCGTTGATATCTCTGGGGCCAACGTCCTGACTTTC.

This chain connects TRBV6-5 to TRBJ1-3; D remains unclear. Germline values: CDR1 MNHEY, CDR2 SVGAGI. V was pared by 7 bases and J by 0 bases, with 13 bases between. CDR3 length equals 15 residues. This CDR3 is CASIVGGSSGNTIYF. CDR3 nucleotides: TGTGCCAGCATCGTTGGCGGAAGCTCTGGAAACACCATATATTTT.

The chain joins TRBV18 to TRBJ2-7; maybe TRBD1 (6 bases). The CDR3 totals 11 residues. Germline loops: CDR1 KGHSH, CDR2 LQKENI. Trimming took 5 bases from V and 4 from J, leaving 6 bases between them. The CDR3 coding sequence is TGTGCCAGCTCAACAGGGTACGAGCAGTACTTC. It translates to CASSTGYEQYF.

The chain couples TRBV7-9 to TRBJ2-7, with TRBD1 matching 8 bases. V lost 4 bases to trimming and J lost 1 base; unmatched junction nucleotides: 9. Germline lookup yields CDR1 SEHNR and CDR2 FQNEAQ (reference sequence). This CDR3 contains 16 residues. The CDR3 nucleotides are TGTGCCAGCAGCTCTCTTTCCGGGGACAGGTCCTACGAGCAGTACTTC. Encoded protein: CASSSLSGDRSYEQYF. The full variable domain, its missing parts supplied by reference TRBV7-9 and TRBJ2-7, is DTGVSQNPRHKITKRGQNVTFRCDPISEHNRLYWYRQTLGQGPEFLTYFQNEAQLEKSRLLSDRFSAERPKGSFSTLEIQRTEQGDSAMYLCASSSLSGDRSYEQYFGPGTRLTVT.

The gene calls are TRBV30 and TRBJ1-5; D call uncertain. Germline V gene data show CDR1 as GTSNPN and CDR2 as SVGIG (reference sequence). Trimming cost V 1 base and J 2 bases, with 12 bases left between them. The CDR3 has 15 amino acids. The CDR3 spells CAWSEAGIGNQPQHF. Written as DNA, the CDR3 is TGTGCCTGGAGTGAGGCGGGGATAGGCAATCAGCCCCAGCATTTT.

This clone showed up many times. This chain connects TRBV2 to TRBJ1-5; TRBD1 is a possible D gene (6 bases). The V and J ends lost 4 bases and 1 base respectively, with 8 bases between them. This CDR3 is built from 14 residues. Germline lookup yields CDR1 SNHLY and CDR2 FYNNEI. The CDR3: CASSGGGSNQPQHF. The CDR3 DNA reads as TGTGCCAGCAGTGGGGGGGGCAGCAATCAGCCCCAGCATTTT.

The J gene is TRBJ2-7, the V gene TRBV7-6; TRBD2 matches at 11 bases. Germline CDR1 is SGHVS and CDR2 is FNYEAQ. The CDR3 covers 16 residues. V trimming: 1 base; J trimming: 5 bases; junction bases outside the gene matches: 7. The CDR3 is CASSLVTSGSINEQYF. The CDR3 coding sequence is TGTGCCAGCAGCTTAGTCACTAGCGGGAGTATCAACGAGCAGTACTTC.

This sequence joins TRBV6-1 and TRBJ2-7, with 7 positions matching TRBD1. With 2 bases clipped from V and 5 bases from J, the junction kept 9 bases outside the gene matches. In germline, CDR1 is MNHNS, CDR2 SASEGT. This CDR3 is built from 15 residues. The CDR3 DNA follows: TGTGCCAGCAGTGAAATTGGCAGGGGGTTTAACGAGCAGTACTTC. Its translation: CASSEIGRGFNEQYF.

The chain links TRBV27 to TRBJ1-3; tentative D call: TRBD1 (5 bases). Germline assignment: CDR1 MNHEY and CDR2 SMNVEV (reference sequence). The CDR3 totals 12 residues. Trimming took off 8 bases at V and 3 bases at J, with 8 bases between the two ends. In DNA, the CDR3 is TGTGCCAGCCTCAGGGATGGAAACACCATATATTTT. Protein: CASLRDGNTIYF.